This T cell receptor (beta chain) was retrieved from a study of blood T cell repertoires in COVID-19 (dated by TCRdb to between 2020 and 2021). A note on the overall study: Collaborator samples came from the United States, Italy and Spain and covered acute and convalescent phases of COVID-19. The prospective study material was composed of cDNA or gDNA derived from T cells, B-cell-depleted T cells, or PBMCs. Deeply sampled blood TCRbeta repertoires from subjects exposed to, actively infected with, or recovered from COVID-19 were included in the dataset. The repertoires were released in a freely available public database meant as a resource for research on the immune response to SARS-CoV-2. The samples were drawn from two sources: the first 160 participants of the ongoing ImmuneRACE study, and 1,254 subjects contributed by 6 global collaborators. Sample metadata almost always included a de-identified subject ID, COVID-19 status, age in years and sex. HLA class I and class II types, where available, came from metadata supplied by the sample provider rather than from assay-based typing. What the study reported, not specific to this receptor: How much clinical and demographic metadata was included differed by source and by participant, and the metadata was provided uncurated.

Trimming at the junction amounts to 4 bases on V and 8 bases on J, and the germline ends lie 14 bases apart. Inclusive of the bounding cysteine and phenylalanine, the CDR3 is 14 residues long. Left in the record is the CDR3 DNA by itself, 42 bases read in frame from the first base. The germline V gene (reference sequence) gives CDR1 as MNHEY and CDR2 as SMNVEV. Each collaborating institution followed its own protocols to collect whole blood in K2EDTA tubes. For TCRbeta analysis, collaborator samples were shipped as frozen whole blood, as isolated PBMCs, or as DNA extracted from either sample type. TCRbeta CDR3 regions were amplified from genomic DNA using the immunoSEQ Assay, a bias-controlled multiplex PCR. The published analysis was carried out like this. The number of nucleated cells in each sample was estimated from the amplification of reference gene primers within the assay. Sequence reads were collapsed and filtered to measure the absolute abundance of every unique TCRbeta CDR3 rearrangement. Productive Simpson clonality was computed per sample as the square root of Simpson's diversity index over productive rearrangements. TCRdb retrieved this table from immuneACCESS and kept in-frame rearrangements only. Not all clones are present; in checked studies, unresolved V genes account for under half, and no reason is known for the remainder. Clonal size and the V and J genes are those of that table, whereas D and trimming came from the DNA. The sample records about 140,000 clones, more than 70% of which are singletons. The top ten clones comprise approximately 10% of the sample.

This clone was recorded only once. Its antigen is not yet known. Per-nucleotide qualities are absent, and no much larger clonotype sits a single base away. The chain was built from TRBV27 and TRBJ1-4; the D gene is perhaps TRBD1, on 5 matching bases. The TCR sequence derives from a middle-aged man with active or convalescent COVID-19. The sequenced material came from peripheral blood. CDR3 loop: CASSSAGRWEKLFF. The sequence in DNA is TGTGCCAGCAGTTCGGCAGGGAGGTGGGAAAAACTGTTTTTT.